A selection of T cell receptor beta chains follows, all from one sample in a study of cytomegalovirus exposure and HLA in healthy donors. Profiled with immunoSEQ multiplex PCR; TCRdb holds only in-frame clones, not every one. The table includes tens of thousands of clones, over 60% detected once. The sequenced sample consisted of PBMCs. These receptors came from a man younger than 40 in good health and CMV-seropositive. The CDR3 runs from the conserved cysteine through the conserved F or W. The order of the fields is D gene, V gene, J gene, clone size, CDR3 protein, CDR3 DNA. D genes are given only for firm matches. Some rows have no size entry. The others give once, few or many, or a class for an expanded clone.

TRBD1,TRBV7-3,TRBJ2-1,once,CASSLGQGYNEQFF,TGTGCCAGCAGCTTGGGACAGGGGTACAATGAGCAGTTCTTC
-,TRBV5-4,TRBJ2-2,-,CASSPEIGQGNTGELFF,TGTGCCAGCAGCCCGGAGATTGGGCAGGGGAACACCGGGGAGCTGTTTTTT
TRBD1,TRBV30,TRBJ1-5,few,CAWRTGANQPQHF,TGTGCCTGGAGGACAGGGGCCAATCAGCCCCAGCATTTT
-,TRBV28,TRBJ1-5,few,CASIATINQPQHF,TGTGCCAGCATAGCTACTATCAATCAGCCCCAGCATTTT
TRBD1,TRBV5-1,TRBJ2-7,-,CASSPTGWDEQYF,TGCGCCAGCAGCCCGACAGGGTGGGACGAGCAGTACTTC
TRBD2,TRBV6-1,TRBJ2-2,-,CASAGLASGELFF,TGTGCCAGCGCGGGACTAGCATCCGGGGAGCTGTTTTTT
TRBD2,TRBV7-8,TRBJ2-1,-,CASSFLRGGRNEQFF,TGTGCCAGCAGCTTTCTCCGGGGGGGCCGGAATGAGCAGTTCTTC
-,TRBV30,TRBJ1-1,-,CAWKAGPPNTEAFF,TGTGCCTGGAAAGCAGGGCCCCCGAACACTGAAGCTTTTTTT
TRBD1,TRBV25-1,TRBJ1-2,-,CASSSRTGGNYGYTF,TGTGCCAGCAGCTCCCGTACAGGGGGGAACTATGGCTACACCTTC
-,TRBV19,TRBJ2-6,-,CASSIFGLSSGANVLTF,TGTGCCAGTAGTATCTTCGGACTTAGCTCTGGGGCCAACGTCCTGACTTTC
TRBD1,TRBV5-1,TRBJ2-7,-,CASSFAGTGSEQYF,TGCGCCAGCAGCTTTGCCGGGACAGGGTCCGAGCAGTACTTC
-,TRBV19,TRBJ1-5,-,CASSIGGEQPQHF,TGTGCCAGTAGTATAGGGGGCGAGCAGCCCCAGCATTTT
-,TRBV6-6,TRBJ1-2,-,CASSIDSNHYGYTF,TGTGCCAGCAGCATAGACAGCAACCACTATGGCTACACCTTC
-,TRBV4-2,TRBJ2-3,once,CASSNTDRNTDTQYF,TGTGCCAGCAGTAATACGGACAGAAACACAGATACGCAGTATTTT
-,TRBV4-3,TRBJ1-2,-,CASSQKRWSQGAF,TGCGCCAGCAGCCAAAAAAGATGGAGTCAGGGCGCCTTC
-,TRBV5-1,TRBJ2-2,-,CATTPETGNTGELFF,TGCGCCACCACCCCGGAGACAGGAAACACCGGGGAGCTGTTTTTT
TRBD2,TRBV14,TRBJ2-1,-,CASSQPSGGYNEQFF,TGTGCCAGCAGCCAACCTAGCGGGGGCTACAATGAGCAGTTCTTC
-,TRBV19,TRBJ2-3,-,CASSIGGAPTDTQYF,TGTGCCAGTAGTATAGGTGGGGCCCCCACAGATACGCAGTATTTT
TRBD1,TRBV30,TRBJ1-2,-,CAWSWLDRGNGYTF,TGTGCCTGGAGTTGGCTAGACAGGGGAAATGGCTACACCTTC
TRBD1,TRBV18,TRBJ2-7,-,CASSQQGVVPYEQYF,TGTGCCAGCTCACAACAGGGGGTTGTTCCCTACGAGCAGTACTTC
TRBD2,TRBV9,TRBJ2-7,-,CASSAQREGLGEQYF,TGTGCCAGCAGCGCCCAGCGGGAGGGCCTCGGGGAGCAGTACTTC
TRBD1,TRBV27,TRBJ1-1,-,CASTAPGQGHTEAFF,TGTGCCAGCACCGCACCGGGACAGGGGCACACTGAAGCTTTCTTT
-,TRBV5-6,TRBJ2-4,-,CASSLGDTLAKNIQYF,TGTGCCAGCAGCTTGGGGGACACGTTAGCCAAAAACATTCAGTACTTC
-,TRBV10-2,TRBJ1-5,-,CASSDGGGQPQHF,TGCGCCAGCAGTGACGGGGGTGGTCAGCCCCAGCATTTT
TRBD2,TRBV4-3,TRBJ2-3,-,CASSQGSGGSTDTQYF,TGCGCCAGCAGCCAGGGTAGCGGGGGGAGCACAGATACGCAGTATTTT
-,TRBV6-1,TRBJ1-2,-,CASSQNYGYTF,TGTGCCAGCAGTCAAAACTATGGCTACACCTTC
TRBD2,TRBV4-1,TRBJ2-1,-,CASSPGLALEQFF,TGCGCCAGCAGCCCCGGACTAGCGCTCGAGCAGTTCTTC
TRBD2,TRBV7-2,TRBJ2-5,few,CASSPRPGLAGSAVTQYF,TGTGCCAGCAGCCCGAGACCGGGACTAGCGGGTTCCGCAGTGACCCAGTACTTC
-,TRBV13,TRBJ1-5,once,CASTRGRGRNQPQHF,TGTGCCAGCACTCGGGGGAGGGGGAGGAATCAGCCCCAGCATTTT
-,TRBV7-9,TRBJ2-7,-,CASSSLGTSLYEQYF,TGTGCCAGCAGCTCTTTGGGGACATCCCTCTACGAGCAGTACTTC
-,TRBV6-4,TRBJ2-3,-,CASSDEAADTQYF,TGTGCCAGCAGTGACGAGGCGGCAGATACGCAGTATTTT
-,TRBV5-1,TRBJ1-2,-,CASSLTGRGYTF,TGCGCCAGCAGCTTGACGGGAAGAGGCTACACCTTC
-,TRBV28,TRBJ2-7,-,CATLGRYEQYF,TGTGCCACACTAGGGCGCTACGAGCAGTACTTC
-,TRBV6-1,TRBJ2-2,few,CASRQANTGELFF,TGTGCCAGCAGACAGGCGAACACCGGGGAGCTGTTTTTT
TRBD1,TRBV19,TRBJ1-2,-,CASSHRDRVRDGYTF,TGTGCCAGTAGTCACCGGGACAGGGTAAGGGATGGCTACACCTTC
-,TRBV30,TRBJ1-6,-,CAWTVGPLGNSPLHF,TGTGCCTGGACCGTGGGGCCCCTAGGCAATTCACCCCTCCACTTT
-,TRBV9,TRBJ2-1,-,CASSVGGLASTGEQFF,TGTGCCAGCAGCGTAGGGGGCCTCGCCTCCACCGGTGAGCAGTTCTTC
TRBD2,TRBV11-2,TRBJ2-3,few,CASSVTSGRGGTDTQYF,TGTGCCAGCAGCGTTACTAGCGGGAGGGGGGGCACAGATACGCAGTATTTT
-,TRBV6-5,TRBJ1-2,-,CASSYSRLPHGYTF,TGTGCCAGCAGTTACTCGAGACTACCCCATGGCTACACCTTC
-,TRBV7-2,TRBJ2-7,-,CASTLTYEQYF,TGTGCCAGCACCCTTACCTACGAGCAGTACTTC
TRBD1,TRBV12-5,TRBJ2-1,-,CATGQGDSYNEQFF,TGTGCTACCGGACAGGGTGATTCCTACAATGAGCAGTTCTTC
TRBD1,TRBV6-1,TRBJ2-7,-,CASSARQGSEQYF,TGTGCCAGCAGTGCGAGACAGGGAAGCGAGCAGTACTTC
-,TRBV29-1,TRBJ1-1,-,CSVVGGNTEAFF,TGCAGCGTTGTGGGGGGGAACACTGAAGCTTTCTTT
TRBD1,TRBV7-3,TRBJ2-1,-,CASSPGGGQGSDDEQFF,TGTGCCAGCAGCCCGGGGGGGGGACAGGGGTCTGACGATGAGCAGTTCTTC
TRBD2,TRBV4-1,TRBJ2-1,-,CASSEWGPAGGVSNEQFF,TGCGCCAGCAGCGAATGGGGGCCCGCCGGGGGGGTATCCAATGAGCAGTTCTTC
TRBD1,TRBV7-2,TRBJ1-1,-,CASSTGGRAEAFF,TGTGCCAGCAGCACAGGGGGCCGGGCTGAAGCTTTCTTT
-,TRBV28,TRBJ2-2,-,CASSFTETNTGELFF,TGTGCCAGCAGTTTTACAGAAACGAACACCGGGGAGCTGTTTTTT
-,TRBV5-1,TRBJ2-7,-,CASSLEGGYYEQYF,TGCGCCAGCAGCTTGGAGGGCGGGTACTACGAGCAGTACTTC
TRBD2,TRBV15,TRBJ2-7,few,CATSMTSGRREQYF,TGTGCCACCAGTATGACTAGCGGGAGGCGAGAGCAGTACTTC
-,TRBV6-4,TRBJ2-2,-,CASSEGGSGELFF,TGTGCCAGCAGTGAGGGGGGAAGCGGGGAGCTGTTTTTT
-,TRBV29-1,TRBJ2-1,-,CSVGDLQGERSYNEQFF,TGCAGCGTTGGGGACCTACAGGGCGAAAGGTCCTACAATGAGCAGTTCTTC
-,TRBV7-9,TRBJ1-6,-,CASSPLGENSPLHF,TGTGCCAGCAGCCCCCTCGGGGAGAATTCACCCCTCCACTTT
-,TRBV5-1,TRBJ2-1,-,CASSDSSYNEQFF,TGCGCCAGCAGCGACAGCTCCTACAATGAGCAGTTCTTC